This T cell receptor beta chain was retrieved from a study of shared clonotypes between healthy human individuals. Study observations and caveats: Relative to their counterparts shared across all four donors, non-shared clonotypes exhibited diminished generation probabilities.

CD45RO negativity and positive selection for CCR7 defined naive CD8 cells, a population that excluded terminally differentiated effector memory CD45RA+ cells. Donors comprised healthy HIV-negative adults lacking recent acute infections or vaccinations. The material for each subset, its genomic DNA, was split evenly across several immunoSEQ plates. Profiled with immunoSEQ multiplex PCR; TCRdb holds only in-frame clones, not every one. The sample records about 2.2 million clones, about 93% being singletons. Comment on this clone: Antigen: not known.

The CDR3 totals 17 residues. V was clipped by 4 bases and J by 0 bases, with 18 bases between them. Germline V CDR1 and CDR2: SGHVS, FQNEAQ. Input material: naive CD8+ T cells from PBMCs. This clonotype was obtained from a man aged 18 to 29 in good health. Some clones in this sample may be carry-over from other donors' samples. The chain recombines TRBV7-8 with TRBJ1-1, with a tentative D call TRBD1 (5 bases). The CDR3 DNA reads TGTGCCAGCAGCTATCCGACGGGACCTGGGGTGAACACTGAAGCTTTCTTT. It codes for CASSYPTGPGVNTEAFF.